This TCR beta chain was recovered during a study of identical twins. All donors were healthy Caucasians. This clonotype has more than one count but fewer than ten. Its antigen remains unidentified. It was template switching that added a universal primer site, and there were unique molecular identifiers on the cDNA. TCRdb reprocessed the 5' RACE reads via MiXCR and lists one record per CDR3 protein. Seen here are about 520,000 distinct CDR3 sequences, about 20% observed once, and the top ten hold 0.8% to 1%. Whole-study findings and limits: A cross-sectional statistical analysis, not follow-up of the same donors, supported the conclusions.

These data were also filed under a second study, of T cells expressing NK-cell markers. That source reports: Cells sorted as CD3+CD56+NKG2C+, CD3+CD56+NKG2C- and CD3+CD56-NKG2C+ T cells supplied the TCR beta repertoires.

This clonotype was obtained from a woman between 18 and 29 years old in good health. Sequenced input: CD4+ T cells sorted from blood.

Here the CDR3 DNA reads TGTGCCAGCTCATCCACATTGCGGGGTTTCGAGCAGTACTTC. Translated: CASSSTLRGFEQYF. The V call is TRBV18, the J call TRBJ2-7, with a weak D call TRBD2 (6 bases). The CDR3 is made up of 14 amino acids. Germline assignment: CDR1 KGHSH and CDR2 LQKENI. V was cut by 5 bases and J by 6 bases, with 17 bases left in between.